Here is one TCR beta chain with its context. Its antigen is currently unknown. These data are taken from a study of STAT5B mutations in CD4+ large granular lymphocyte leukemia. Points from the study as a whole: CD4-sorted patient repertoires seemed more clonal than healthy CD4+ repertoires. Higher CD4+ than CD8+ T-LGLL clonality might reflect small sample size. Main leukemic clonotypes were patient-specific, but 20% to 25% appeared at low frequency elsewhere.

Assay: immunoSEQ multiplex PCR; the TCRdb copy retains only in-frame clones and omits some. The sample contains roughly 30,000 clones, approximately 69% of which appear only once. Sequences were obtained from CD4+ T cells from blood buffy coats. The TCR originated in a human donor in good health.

CDR3: CAWRDRGTDTQYF. The DNA for the CDR3 is TGTGCCTGGCGGGACAGGGGGACAGATACGCAGTATTTT. The chain employs TRBV30 and TRBJ2-3; 11 nucleotides agree with TRBD1. The J segment lost 3 bases and the V segment lost 5 bases, leaving 1 base of the junction unmatched. Germline assignment: CDR1 GTSNPN and CDR2 SVGIG (reference sequence). The CDR3 is 13 residues long.